This T cell receptor beta chain stems from a study of human thymus T cells. Study findings and constraints: Thymic and blood repertoires appeared to display a bias in their usage of V and J genes.

The CDR3 runs to 14 residues. V gave up 7 bases and J gave up 6 bases, with 18 bases separating them. The V gene's germline CDR1 is MNHNY and CDR2 SVGAGI (reference sequence). Resections that were taken during corrective heart surgery supplied the thymus tissue. Turning to this clone: What it binds is unknown.

Sequencing was performed with immunoSEQ multiplex PCR; in TCRdb, only in-frame clones are kept and a portion is missing. The data contain some 72,000 clones, just over 95% of them singletons. This sequence was found in a boy under two years old with a congenital heart defect but otherwise immunologically healthy. The chain links TRBV6-6 to TRBJ1-1; weak D call: TRBD1 (5 bases). Sequencing was carried out using thymus tissue. CDR3 residues: CASILRGGWPEAFF. DNA for the CDR3: TGTGCCAGCATACTCCGGGGGGGATGGCCTGAAGCTTTCTTT.